This paragraph reports one T cell receptor beta chain. No antigen is known for it. These data are taken from a study of T cell responses to AZD1222 COVID-19 vaccine. Study-level information: Pooled in the analysis were second doses at about 4 or about 12 weeks.

The data were produced by immunoSEQ multiplex PCR, yet TCRdb's version contains in-frame clones alone and is incomplete. The table includes 80,000 to 95,000 clones, around 73% detected once. Germline V gene data show CDR1 as SEHNR and CDR2 as FQNEAQ (reference sequence). CDR3 length: 13 amino acids. Trimming stripped 5 bases from V and 4 bases from J, with 11 bases between. General study points: Donors skewed white British and female; clonal diversity was possibly underestimated. Spike-specific TCR breadth and depth rose after two AZD1222 doses. Repertoires were sampled only after the peak T cell response.

The genes are TRBV7-9 and TRBJ1-1; D is undetermined. The TCR comes from an adult in good health. Sample: peripheral blood, taken on day 0 of AZD1222 vaccination. The CDR3 sequence is CASSRPEFTEAFF. The DNA of the CDR3 is TGTGCCAGCAGCCGACCCGAGTTCACTGAAGCTTTCTTT.